This TCR beta chain was sequenced for a study of T cells expressing NK-cell markers. From germline, CDR1 is MGHRA and CDR2 YSYEKL. The CDR3 has 14 residues. On this clonotype itself: Antigen: not known.

5'RACE template switching with UMIs generated TCR beta cDNA. TCRdb re-called the 5' RACE reads; every CDR3 protein appears as one record, without DNA. This sample lists approximately 150,000 distinct CDR3 sequences; its ten largest clones have roughly 12%. The study, taken as a whole, reports: Of the CD8+ T cell pool in roughly six donors, about 1.0-7.0% was accounted for by dominant NKG2C+ clonotypes. The HCMV specificity of the expanded NKG2C+ T cell clones stayed unresolved.

Material: blood T cells: a sorted CD56 or NKG2C T cell subset, CD4+ or CD8+ T cells, or bulk PBMC T cells (not recorded which). The chain carries TRBV4-1 and TRBJ2-3; the TRBD2 assignment by TCRdb is unverifiable without DNA. This clonotype originated in a young man in good health. This CDR3 reads CASSQYPAQDTQYF.